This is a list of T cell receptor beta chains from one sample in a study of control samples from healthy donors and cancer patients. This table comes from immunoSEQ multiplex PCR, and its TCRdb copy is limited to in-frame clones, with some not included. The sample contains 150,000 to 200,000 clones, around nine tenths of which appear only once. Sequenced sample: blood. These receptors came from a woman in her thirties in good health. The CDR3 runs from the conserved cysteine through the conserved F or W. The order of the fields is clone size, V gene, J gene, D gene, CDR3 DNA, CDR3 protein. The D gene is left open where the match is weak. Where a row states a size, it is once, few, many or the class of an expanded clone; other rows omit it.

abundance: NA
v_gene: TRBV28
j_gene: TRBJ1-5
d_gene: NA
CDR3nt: TGTGCCAGCAGTTTTCCAAAGGGGAAGGGCAATCAGCCCCAGCATTTT
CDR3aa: CASSFPKGKGNQPQHF

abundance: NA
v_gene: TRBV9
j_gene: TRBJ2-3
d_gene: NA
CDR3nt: TGTGCCAGCAGCGTTCAGGGGTCGTCCGGAGATACGCAGTATTTT
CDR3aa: CASSVQGSSGDTQYF

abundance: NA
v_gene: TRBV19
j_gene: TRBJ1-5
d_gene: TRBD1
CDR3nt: TGTGCCAGTAACCCGGACAGGGTCGGCCAGCCCCAGCATTTT
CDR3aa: CASNPDRVGQPQHF

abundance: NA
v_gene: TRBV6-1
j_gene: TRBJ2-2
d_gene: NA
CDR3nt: TGTGCCAGCAGTGAGCCTGAGACAGTCGGCACCGGGGAGCTGTTTTTT
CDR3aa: CASSEPETVGTGELFF

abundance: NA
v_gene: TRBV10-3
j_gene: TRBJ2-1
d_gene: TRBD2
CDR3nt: TGTGCCATCAGTGAGTTTTCTACTAGCGGAGACTACAATGAGCAGTTCTTC
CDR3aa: CAISEFSTSGDYNEQFF

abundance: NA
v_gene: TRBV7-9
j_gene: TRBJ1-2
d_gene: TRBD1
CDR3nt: TGTGCCAGCAGGCGGGGACAGGCAGATGGCTACACCTTC
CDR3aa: CASRRGQADGYTF

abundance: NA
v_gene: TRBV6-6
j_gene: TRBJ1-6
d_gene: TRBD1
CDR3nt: TGTGCCAGCAGCCCGGGACAGGGAATACGTTCACCCCTCCACTTT
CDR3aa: CASSPGQGIRSPLHF

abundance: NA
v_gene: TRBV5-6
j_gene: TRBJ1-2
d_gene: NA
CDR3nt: TGTGCCAGCAGCTGGGGAGGGCAGGGCGGCTATGGCTACACCTTC
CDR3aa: CASSWGGQGGYGYTF

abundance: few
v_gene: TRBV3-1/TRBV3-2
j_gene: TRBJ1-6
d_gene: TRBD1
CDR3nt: TGTGCCAGCAGCCGGGACAGGGCAAGGGAATCACCCCTCCACTTT
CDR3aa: CASSRDRARESPLHF

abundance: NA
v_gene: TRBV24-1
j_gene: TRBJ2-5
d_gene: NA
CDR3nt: TGTGCCACCAGTGATCGGTCAGGGGAAGAGACCCAGTACTTC
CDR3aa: CATSDRSGEETQYF

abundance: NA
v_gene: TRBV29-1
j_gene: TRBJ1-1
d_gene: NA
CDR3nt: TGCAGCACTCCCCAGGGCCGGGGCACTGAAGCTTTCTTT
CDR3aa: CSTPQGRGTEAFF

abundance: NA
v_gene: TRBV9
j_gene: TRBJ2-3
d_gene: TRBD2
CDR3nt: TGTGCCAGCACCTTGGGGAAGCGGGGGGAGGATACGCAGTATTTT
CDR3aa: CASTLGKRGEDTQYF

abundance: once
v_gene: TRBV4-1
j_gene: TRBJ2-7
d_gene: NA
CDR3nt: TGCGCCAGCAGCCAAGATCGTTTGCAGGGCGTCGAGCAGTACTTC
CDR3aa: CASSQDRLQGVEQYF

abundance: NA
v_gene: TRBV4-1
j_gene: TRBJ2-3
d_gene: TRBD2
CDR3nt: TGCGCCAGCAGCCAACGACTAGCGGGAGGCAACACAGATACGCAGTATTTT
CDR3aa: CASSQRLAGGNTDTQYF

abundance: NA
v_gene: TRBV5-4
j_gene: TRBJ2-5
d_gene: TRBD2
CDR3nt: TGTGCCAGCAGCGCGGGGGTAGCGGGGGCGCAAGAGACCCAGTACTTC
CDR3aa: CASSAGVAGAQETQYF

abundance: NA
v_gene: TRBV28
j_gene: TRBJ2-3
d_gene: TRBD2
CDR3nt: TGTGCCAGCACCCCATTGGGGGACACAAAGTTGAGAGCGGGAGGAGCAGATACGCAGTATTTT
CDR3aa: CASTPLGDTKLRAGGADTQYF

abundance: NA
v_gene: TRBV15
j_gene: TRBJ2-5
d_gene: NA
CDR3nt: TGTGCCACCGCTATTCGTAGGGACCCCAGAGAGACCCAGTACTTC
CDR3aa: CATAIRRDPRETQYF

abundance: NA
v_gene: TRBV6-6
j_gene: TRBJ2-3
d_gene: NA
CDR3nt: TGTGCCAGCAGTCGGGGTGCTCTAGCATGGGCCACAGATACGCAGTATTTT
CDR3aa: CASSRGALAWATDTQYF

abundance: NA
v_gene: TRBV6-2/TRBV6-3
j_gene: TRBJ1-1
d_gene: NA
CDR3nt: TGTGCCAGCAGTTCGGCCCTGGGACAGAACACTGAAGCTTTCTTT
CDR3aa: CASSSALGQNTEAFF

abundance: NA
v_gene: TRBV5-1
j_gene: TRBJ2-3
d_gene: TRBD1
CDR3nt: TGCGCCAGCAGCTACGGACAGGGTGGGGCAGATACGCAGTATTTT
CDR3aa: CASSYGQGGADTQYF

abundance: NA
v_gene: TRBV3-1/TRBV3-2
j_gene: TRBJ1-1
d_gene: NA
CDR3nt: TGTGCCAGCAGCCAAGATCTAAATCAGGGTCGATTTTTT
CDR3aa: CASSQDLNQGRFF

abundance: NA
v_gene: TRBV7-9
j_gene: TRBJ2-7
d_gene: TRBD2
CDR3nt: TGTGCCAGCAGCCCCTATAGCGGGCTGTACGAGCAGTACTTC
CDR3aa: CASSPYSGLYEQYF

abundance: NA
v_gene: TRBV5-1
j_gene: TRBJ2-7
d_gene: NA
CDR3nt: TGCGCCAGCAGCGGCGGATACCCTTACGAGCAGTACTTC
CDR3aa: CASSGGYPYEQYF

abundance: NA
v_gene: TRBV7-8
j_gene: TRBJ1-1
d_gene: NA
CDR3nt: TGTGCCAGCAGCTTAGGGTCTGACGCTTTCTTT
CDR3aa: CASSLGSDAFF

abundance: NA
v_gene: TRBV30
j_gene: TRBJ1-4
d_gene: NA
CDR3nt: TGTGCCTGGAGGCGCAGCGCGGAAGAAAAACTGTTTTTT
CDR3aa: CAWRRSAEEKLFF

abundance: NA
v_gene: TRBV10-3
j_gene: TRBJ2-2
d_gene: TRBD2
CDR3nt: TGTGCCATCAGTGACCCCCCGGGAGGGGGAGCGGGGGAGCTGTTTTTT
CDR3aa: CAISDPPGGGAGELFF

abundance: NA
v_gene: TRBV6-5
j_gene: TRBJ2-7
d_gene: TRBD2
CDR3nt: TGTGCCAGCACCTCCGGGACTAGTGTCTACGAGCAGTACTTC
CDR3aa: CASTSGTSVYEQYF

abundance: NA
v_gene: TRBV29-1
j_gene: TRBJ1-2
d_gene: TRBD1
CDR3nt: TGCAGCGTAGGACAGGGCGGCTACACCTTC
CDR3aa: CSVGQGGYTF

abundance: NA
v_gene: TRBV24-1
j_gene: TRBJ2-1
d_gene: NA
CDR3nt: TGTGCCACCAGTGGCCGGGACACCCGCTCCTACAATGAGCAGTTCTTC
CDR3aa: CATSGRDTRSYNEQFF

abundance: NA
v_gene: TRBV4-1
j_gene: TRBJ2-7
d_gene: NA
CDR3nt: TGCGCCAGCAGCCAAGTAATCAGGACAGATGCCTACGAGCAGTACTTC
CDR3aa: CASSQVIRTDAYEQYF

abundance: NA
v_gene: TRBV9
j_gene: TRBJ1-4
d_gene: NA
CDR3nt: TGTGCCAGCAGCGTAGGCGGAGGGGGTAACGAAAAACTGTTTTTT
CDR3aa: CASSVGGGGNEKLFF

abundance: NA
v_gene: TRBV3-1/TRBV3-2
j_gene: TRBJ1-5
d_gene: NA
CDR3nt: TGTGCCAGCAGCCAAGTAGGAGTGAATCAGCCCCAGCATTTT
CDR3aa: CASSQVGVNQPQHF

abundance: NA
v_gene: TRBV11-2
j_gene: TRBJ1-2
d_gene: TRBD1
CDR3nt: TGTGCCAGCAGCTTCGACGGGGACAGCCTCTATGGCTACACCTTC
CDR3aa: CASSFDGDSLYGYTF

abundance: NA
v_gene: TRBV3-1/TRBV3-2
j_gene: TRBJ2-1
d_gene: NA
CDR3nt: TGTGCCAGCAGCCAGTCATTCGTCGGTCCCTACAATGAGCAGTTCTTC
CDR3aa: CASSQSFVGPYNEQFF

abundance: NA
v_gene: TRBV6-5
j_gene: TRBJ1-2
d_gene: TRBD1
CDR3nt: TGTGCCAGCAGGACAGGGACTAACTATGGCTACACCTTC
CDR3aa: CASRTGTNYGYTF

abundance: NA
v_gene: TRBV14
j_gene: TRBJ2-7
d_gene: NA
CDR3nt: TGTGCCAGCAGCCAAAGTTCCTACGAGCAGTACTTC
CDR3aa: CASSQSSYEQYF

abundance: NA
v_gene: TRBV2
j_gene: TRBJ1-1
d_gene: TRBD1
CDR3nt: TGTGCCAGCAGTCCGGGACAGGGAACTGAAGCTTTCTTT
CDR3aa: CASSPGQGTEAFF

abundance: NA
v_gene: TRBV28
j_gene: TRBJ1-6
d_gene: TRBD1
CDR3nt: TGTGCCAGCAGCAGGACAGGGGGGAATAATTCACCCCTCCACTTT
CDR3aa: CASSRTGGNNSPLHF

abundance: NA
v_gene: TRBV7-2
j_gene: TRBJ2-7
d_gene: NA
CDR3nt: TGTGCCAGCAGCTTATCGGTATGGGCAGGTAGTACCTACGGGCAGTACTTC
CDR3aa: CASSLSVWAGSTYGQYF

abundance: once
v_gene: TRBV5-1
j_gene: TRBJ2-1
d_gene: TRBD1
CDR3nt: TGCGCCAGCAGCTCGGACAGGGGTTGGGATGAGCAGTTCTTC
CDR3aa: CASSSDRGWDEQFF

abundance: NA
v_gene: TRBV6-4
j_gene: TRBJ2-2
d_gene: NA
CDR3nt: TGTGCCAGCAGTGACTCAGGGCACGGGGAGCTGTTTTTT
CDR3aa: CASSDSGHGELFF